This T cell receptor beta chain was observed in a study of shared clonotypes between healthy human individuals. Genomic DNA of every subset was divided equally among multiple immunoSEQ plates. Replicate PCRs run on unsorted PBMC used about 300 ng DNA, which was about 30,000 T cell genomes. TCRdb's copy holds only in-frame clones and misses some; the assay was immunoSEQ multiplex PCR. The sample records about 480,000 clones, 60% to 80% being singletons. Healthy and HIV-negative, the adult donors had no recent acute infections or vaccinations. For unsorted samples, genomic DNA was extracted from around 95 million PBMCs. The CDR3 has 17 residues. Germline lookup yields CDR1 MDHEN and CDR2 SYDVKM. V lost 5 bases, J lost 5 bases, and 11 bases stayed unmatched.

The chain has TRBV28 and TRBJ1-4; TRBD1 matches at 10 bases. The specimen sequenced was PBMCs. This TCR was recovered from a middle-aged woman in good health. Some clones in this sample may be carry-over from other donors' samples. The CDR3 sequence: CASSPPRDRGRNEKLFF. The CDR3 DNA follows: TGTGCCAGCAGTCCTCCCCGGGACAGGGGAAGGAATGAAAAACTGTTTTTT.